Listed below are T cell receptor beta chains from one sample, sequenced in a study of T cells after posttransplantation cyclophosphamide. The table came from immunoSEQ multiplex PCR; TCRdb's copy has only in-frame clones and leaves some out. Among around 20,000 clones, approximately 82% were seen once, and the ten largest hold approximately 9%. Sequenced sample: memory CD4+ T cells sorted from blood. These receptors all come from a young man in good health and a related stem cell transplant donor. The CDR3 runs from the conserved cysteine through the conserved F or W.

v_gene,CDR3aa
TRBV27,CASSSPGPSGNTIYF
TRBV21-1,CATCTGTRVLETQYF
TRBV7-2,CASRARELAGNTIYF
TRBV7-9,CASSPAIRQGWGEQFF
TRBV5-1,CASSLAGGAYNSPLHF
TRBV19,CASSVRERYQPQHF
TRBV6-6,CASKTGGVTEAFF
TRBV5-4,CASSLASGGIPYEQYF
TRBV11-3,CASSLGGQRNTEAFF
TRBV28,CASMESYTGKTQYF
TRBV2,CASSEASDPIGDTEAFF
TRBV5-1,CASSTGTAFLSGANVLTF
TRBV7-2,CASTVWGGGGSSYNEQFF
TRBV14,CASSQPRGGVYNEQFF
TRBV5-8,CASSSGLAGGGEQFF
TRBV5-1,CASSRAGTRESYEQYF
TRBV5-6,CASSLNPGDTGNTIYF
TRBV6-5,CASRPPGGGTDTQYF
TRBV5-1,CASSLRDEQFF
TRBV6-1,CATWRARFAEAFF
TRBV6-5,CASSYRQGGMNTEAFF
TRBV11-2,CASSLAGGIETQYF
TRBV5-6,CASSTGGTQYF
TRBV5-1,CASSTGQGGEKLFF
TRBV2,CASQTSGGNYEQYF
TRBV5-1,CASSDGTVAYEQYF
TRBV6-4,CASSGTGQDGYTF
TRBV9,CASSLGLAGGFGGELFF
TRBV11-1,CASSLRLAHRTDTQYF
TRBV7-3,CASSLHDTAGELFF
TRBV5-1,CASSLVGGSQPQHF
TRBV5-1,CASSRDSTGELFF
TRBV11-2,CASSTPTGLETDTQYF
TRBV6-6,CGTGGPGEGTGELFF
TRBV20-1,CSARTGGTAFF
TRBV4-2,CASSPSGTGGNYGYTF
TRBV5-6,CASSSELRGETQYF
TRBV7-2,CASSLATSGLSTDTQYF